This is a list of T cell receptor beta chains from one sample in a study of blood T cell repertoires in COVID-19. This table comes from immunoSEQ multiplex PCR, and its TCRdb copy is limited to in-frame clones, with some not included. The sample lists 390,000 or so clones; nearly 90% were seen once. The sample comprised peripheral blood. Every receptor here comes from a man aged 18 to 30 with active or convalescent COVID-19. The CDR3 runs from the conserved cysteine through the conserved F or W.

j_call cdr3_length v_call cdr3_aa
TRBJ2-2 16 TRBV5-4 CASSRTSGRNTGELFF
TRBJ1-2 13 TRBV5-6 CASSEGVPYGYTF
TRBJ2-1 13 TRBV14 CASSRFGGNEQFF
TRBJ2-5 15 TRBV7-6 CASSSPPGGGETQYF
TRBJ1-2 14 TRBV2 CASRDTGANYGYTF
TRBJ2-1 17 TRBV4-3 CASSQRLAASSYNEQFF
TRBJ1-6 15 TRBV27 CASSERTGVFSPLHF
TRBJ2-5 16 TRBV28 CASSLVSRGGQETQYF
TRBJ2-2 12 TRBV7-9 CAPSGNTGELFF
TRBJ2-1 12 TRBV12-3/TRBV12-4 CASSLGTDEQFF
TRBJ1-4 16 TRBV9 CASSPPFGQGNEKLFF
TRBJ2-7 15 TRBV9 CASSVSSGQAYEQYF
TRBJ2-7 17 TRBV4-3 CASSQTGDREGSYEQYF
TRBJ2-5 16 TRBV7-9 CASSLPPGRGRETQYF
TRBJ2-5 13 TRBV13 CASSVSFQETQYF
TRBJ2-1 17 TRBV6-4 CASSRLAGASSYNEQFF
TRBJ1-5 16 TRBV24-1 CATSDADRGFDQPQHF
TRBJ2-6 15 TRBV28 CASSKRSSGANVLTF
TRBJ2-1 17 TRBV7-9 CASRLSGRDQPHNEQFF
TRBJ2-3 14 TRBV19 CASSRASGVDTQYF
TRBJ1-2 15 TRBV4-3 CASSQVPTGGHGYTF
TRBJ2-5 14 TRBV11-1 CASSPRDSQETQYF
TRBJ2-7 17 TRBV27 CASRGWAGGGHSYEQYF
TRBJ1-4 15 TRBV6-5 CASSYSGGSPEKLFF
TRBJ1-1 13 TRBV7-2 CASMIDRNTEAFF
TRBJ1-1 16 TRBV19 CASSILGQSSNTEAFF
TRBJ1-5 17 TRBV7-9 CASSLAPMTGANQPQHF
TRBJ2-1 15 TRBV11-3 CASSLNHGQYNEQFF
TRBJ1-1 15 TRBV13 CASSLRGYLDTEAFF
TRBJ2-3 15 TRBV18 CASSHKDSSVDTQYF
TRBJ2-3 13 TRBV28 CASISGYPDTQYF
TRBJ2-1 15 TRBV19 CASSIDRQGRGEQFF
TRBJ2-2 16 TRBV7-7 CASSLEGGTTTGELFF
TRBJ1-1 16 TRBV7-6 CASSLEPGQGAAEAFF
TRBJ1-2 18 TRBV20-1 CSASDGGRGRRVNYGYTF
TRBJ1-3 17 TRBV28 CASRVHGSGGLGNTIYF
TRBJ1-2 13 TRBV18 CASSLRQGLHDTF
TRBJ2-2 13 TRBV6-5 CASSYYRAGELFF
TRBJ2-5 14 TRBV11-2 CASSLWTLQETQYF
TRBJ2-1 14 TRBV10-3 CAISEQGTYNEQFF
TRBJ2-3 16 TRBV6-1 CASSAPLAGGLGTQYF
TRBJ2-4 15 TRBV4-1 CASSPGTVAKNIQYF
TRBJ1-1 15 TRBV18 CASSRSGTENTEAFF
TRBJ2-1 15 TRBV9 CASSVDRRGINEQFF
TRBJ2-3 16 TRBV4-3 CASSQSPAGASDTQYF
TRBJ2-1 15 TRBV28 CASIFSGSSYNEQFF
TRBJ2-3 14 TRBV7-2 CASSLDYRRDTQYF
TRBJ1-4 14 TRBV19 CASRIEGAREKLFF
TRBJ2-7 14 TRBV5-4 CASSWDRGSYEQYF
TRBJ1-2 16 TRBV5-1 CASSVYREGGQNGYTF
TRBJ1-1 15 TRBV2 CASSEWGGVDTEAFF
TRBJ2-1 13 TRBV6-5 CASSQRAYNEQFF
TRBJ1-1 15 TRBV28 CASSLQGFRNTEAFF
TRBJ2-7 15 TRBV6-5 CASSNDRASSYEQYF
TRBJ1-3 16 TRBV2 CASSTTARGSGNTIYF
TRBJ2-5 15 TRBV10-3 CATTPGQGYQETQYF
TRBJ1-1 13 TRBV9 CASSSDVSAEAFF
TRBJ2-7 15 TRBV4-1 CASSPEDRVSYEQYF
TRBJ1-5 14 TRBV7-6 CASSYTGGNQPQHF